This T cell receptor beta chain comes out of a study of CD8+ T cells in alopecia areata. At the level of the study: Twice a day, 5 to 10 mg of oral tofacitinib was administered to treated patients. Tofacitinib continued for 6 to 18 months and was then withheld for 6 months. Findings and limits, study-wide: Having one nonresponder leaves uncertain how baseline CD8+ expansion relates to response.

Germline CDR1 is SGHRS and CDR2 is YFSETQ. V gave up 0 bases and J gave up 4 bases, with 13 bases separating them. This CDR3 region has 16 residues. Treatment denoted: oral pan-JAK inhibitor, 5-10 mg twice daily. Lesional scalp tissue (obtained by punch biopsy) and peripheral blood were collected from alopecia areata patients. To note about this clone: The target antigen is unknown.

As the sequencing template, cDNA was produced by extracting RNA and reverse transcribing it. Clones were read by immunoSEQ multiplex PCR, and TCRdb kept only the in-frame ones, dropping some. The data hold under 20,000 clones, with over 50% observed a single time. This rearrangement joins TRBV5-1 to TRBJ2-2; perhaps TRBD2 as D (6 bases). The clonotype comes from a human donor with alopecia areata. The sample here was skin, taken at week 4, from a patient treated with tofacitinib. The CDR3 sequence: CASSLGRRALTGELFF. The CDR3 nucleotides are TGCGCCAGCAGCTTGGGTAGGAGGGCCCTCACCGGGGAGCTGTTTTTT.